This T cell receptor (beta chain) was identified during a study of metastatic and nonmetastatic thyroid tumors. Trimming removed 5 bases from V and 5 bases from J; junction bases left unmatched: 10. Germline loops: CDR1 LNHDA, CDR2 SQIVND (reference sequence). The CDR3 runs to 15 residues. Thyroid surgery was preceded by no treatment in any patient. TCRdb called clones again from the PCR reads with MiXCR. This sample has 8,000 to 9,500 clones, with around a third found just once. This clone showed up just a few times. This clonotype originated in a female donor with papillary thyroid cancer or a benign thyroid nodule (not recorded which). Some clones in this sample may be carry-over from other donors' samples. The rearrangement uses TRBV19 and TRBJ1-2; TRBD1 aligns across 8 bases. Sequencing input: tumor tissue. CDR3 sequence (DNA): TGTGCCAGTAGTGCATCGGGACAGGCTGGTTATGGCTACACCTTC. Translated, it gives CASSASGQAGYGYTF.